The 20 T cell receptor beta chains given below trace back to one sample, sequenced in a study of cytomegalovirus exposure and HLA in healthy donors. Measured with immunoSEQ multiplex PCR; TCRdb has only the in-frame clones, and not every one. In the table there are some 140,000 clones, roughly 79% of which are singletons. Sequencing was done on a sample of PBMCs. Source of these receptors: a man aged 30-40 years in good health and CMV-seropositive.

This clone appeared a few times. This chain joins TRBV9 and TRBJ2-7, with 8 bases identical to TRBD1. CDR3 length equals 15 residues. Per germline, CDR1 SGDLS and CDR2 YYNGEE. The V segment lost 0 bases and the J segment 3 bases; nucleotides outside the gene matches: 5. The CDR3 loop reads CASSVASDRGYEQYF. The CDR3 DNA reads TGTGCCAGCAGCGTAGCTTCCGACAGGGGCTACGAGCAGTACTTC. The variable domain in full, with the rest retrieved from reference TRBV9 and TRBJ2-7, is DSGVTQTPKHLITATGQRVTLRCSPRSGDLSVYWYQQSLDQGLQFLIQYYNGEERAKGNILERFSAQQFPDLHSELNLSSLELGDSALYFCASSVASDRGYEQYFGPGTRLTVT.

The chain recombines TRBV11-3 with TRBJ1-5; 8 nucleotides agree with TRBD1. This CDR3 is built from 16 residues. V was pared by 5 bases and J by 0 bases, with 6 bases of the junction left unmatched. Germline-derived CDR1 and CDR2 are SGHNT and YENEEA. CDR3 residues: CASSRTGNYSNQPQHF. In nucleotides, the CDR3 is TGTGCCAGCAGCCGGACAGGGAACTATAGCAATCAGCCCCAGCATTTT.

The chain has TRBV29-1 and TRBJ2-5, with 7 bases lining up with TRBD2. The germline gives CDR1 SQVTM, CDR2 ANQGSEA. This CDR3 contains 19 residues. The ends lost 6 bases at V and 0 bases at J; junction bases unmatched: 22. The CDR3 sequence is CSVPTHLAAPTNYQETQYF. CDR3 DNA: TGCAGCGTACCCACACACCTAGCGGCCCCAACCAATTACCAAGAGACCCAGTACTTC. Full variable domain (outside the CDR3, taken from reference TRBV29-1 and TRBJ2-5): SAVISQKPSRDICQRGTSLTIQCQVDSQVTMMFWYRQQPGQSLTLIATANQGSEATYESGFVIDKFPISRPNLTFSTLTVSNMSPEDSSIYLCSVPTHLAAPTNYQETQYFGPGTRLLVL.

The V gene is TRBV27, the J gene TRBJ1-5; no firm D call. CDR1 is MNHEY, CDR2 SMNVEV, per germline (reference sequence). The CDR3 has 15 amino acids. V gave up 5 bases and J gave up 0 bases, with 11 bases separating them. CDR3 residues: CASSEASISNQPQHF. In nucleotides, the CDR3 is TGTGCCAGCAGTGAAGCGTCGATTAGCAATCAGCCCCAGCATTTT.

CDR3 residues: CASSTLLAGVNIQYF. The CDR3 coding sequence is TGTGCCAGCAGCACGCTCCTAGCGGGGGTAAACATTCAGTACTTC. The rearrangement joins TRBV14 to TRBJ2-4; 10 nucleotides line up with TRBD2. The length of the CDR3 is 15 residues. CDR1 and CDR2 (germline): SGHDN, FVKESK. Germline trimming cut 5 bases from V and 6 bases from J; bases unmatched to any gene: 7.

There are many counts of this clone. The chain couples TRBV4-2 to TRBJ2-2, with 10 nucleotides matching TRBD2. With 4 bases clipped from V and 3 bases from J, the junction kept 5 bases outside the gene matches. This CDR3 comprises 16 residues. In germline, CDR1 is LGHNA, CDR2 YNFKEQ. The CDR3 protein is CASSPTLAGDTGELFF. CDR3 coding DNA: TGTGCCAGCAGCCCTACGCTAGCGGGAGACACCGGGGAGCTGTTTTTT.

V is TRBV29-1 and J is TRBJ2-3; no clear D. The CDR3 is 10 residues long. Germline CDR1 SQVTM, CDR2 ANQGSEA. CDR3 in DNA: TGCAGTGGAGCCCAAGATACGCAGTATTTT. Translated, it gives CSGAQDTQYF.

This rearrangement joins TRBV4-3 to TRBJ1-1; D gene unclear. V was trimmed by 4 bases and J by 0 bases, leaving 12 bases between them. The CDR3 has 15 amino acids. CDR1 and CDR2 from the germline V gene are LGHNA and YSLEER. The chain's CDR3 is CASSPGSGVNTEAFF. Here the CDR3 DNA reads TGCGCCAGCAGCCCGGGTTCGGGTGTGAACACTGAAGCTTTCTTT.

The chain carries TRBV2 and TRBJ1-6, with D tentatively TRBD1 (5 bases). The V gene's germline CDR1 is SNHLY and CDR2 FYNNEI. Between the trimmed V and J ends, which lost 1 base and 10 bases, there was a span of 11 bases. CDR3 length equals 14 residues. The CDR3 loop is CASSEGGVRSPLHF. Here the CDR3 DNA reads TGTGCCAGCAGTGAAGGGGGGGTTAGGTCACCCCTCCACTTT.

The J gene is TRBJ1-2, the V gene TRBV19; 7 nucleotides line up with TRBD1. The ends lost 9 bases at V and 6 bases at J; junction bases unmatched: 13. The CDR3 is 14 residues long. The germline CDR1 and CDR2 sequences are LNHDA and SQIVND (reference sequence). In DNA form, the CDR3 reads TGTGCCAGCAAAACTACAGGGGTAGTAGATGGCTACACCTTC. Its translation is CASKTTGVVDGYTF. Filled out from reference TRBV19 and TRBJ1-2, the complete variable domain reads DGGITQSPKYLFRKEGQNVTLSCEQNLNHDAMYWYRQDPGQGLRLIYYSQIVNDFQKGDIAEGYSVSREKKESFPLTVTSAQKNPTAFYLCASKTTGVVDGYTFGSGTRLTVV.

This clone came up once. The chain combines TRBV9 with TRBJ2-1; 9 nucleotides agree with TRBD2. J was trimmed by 2 bases and V by 6 bases; bases with no gene match: 6. The CDR3 spans 15 residues. Germline CDR1 SGDLS, CDR2 YYNGEE. Here the CDR3 reads CASTIAGETYNEQFF. Here the CDR3 DNA reads TGTGCCAGCACCATAGCGGGGGAAACCTACAATGAGCAGTTCTTC. The full variable domain, completed using reference TRBV9 and TRBJ2-1, is DSGVTQTPKHLITATGQRVTLRCSPRSGDLSVYWYQQSLDQGLQFLIQYYNGEERAKGNILERFSAQQFPDLHSELNLSSLELGDSALYFCASTIAGETYNEQFFGPGTRLTVL.

This chain uses TRBV2 with TRBJ2-2, with a tentative D call TRBD1 (6 bases). The CDR3 sequence is 15 residues long. The germline V gene encodes CDR1 SNHLY and CDR2 FYNNEI. V lost 7 bases, J lost 0 bases, and 12 bases lay in between. In DNA, the CDR3 is TGTGCCAGCACGAGACAGGATACGAACACCGGGGAGCTGTTTTTT. Amino acid sequence: CASTRQDTNTGELFF. Variable domain in full (rest from reference TRBV2 and TRBJ2-2): EPEVTQTPSHQVTQMGQEVILRCVPISNHLYFYWYRQILGQKVEFLVSFYNNEISEKSEIFDDQFSVERPDGSNFTLKIRSTKLEDSAMYFCASTRQDTNTGELFFGEGSRLTVL.

CDR3 nucleotide sequence: TGCGCCAGCAGCCCTGACAGGGGGCTGTATGGTGTAGCTGAAGCTTTCTTT. This encodes CASSPDRGLYGVAEAFF. The chain carries TRBV5-1 and TRBJ1-1; 10 bases agree with TRBD1. V lost 4 bases, J lost 6 bases, and 15 bases stayed unmatched. This CDR3 comprises 17 residues. CDR1 and CDR2 (germline): SGHRS, YFSETQ.

The chain recombines TRBV6-6 with TRBJ1-1; 11 bases agree with TRBD1. Germline CDR1 MNHNY, CDR2 SVGAGI (reference sequence). CDR3 length equals 13 residues. V lost 8 bases to trimming and J lost 5 bases; unmatched junction nucleotides: 4. The CDR3 DNA sequence: TGTGCCAGCTCCCGGGACAGGGGGACTGAAGCTTTCTTT. This codes for CASSRDRGTEAFF.

This clone was seen only a few times. The chain couples TRBV7-9 to TRBJ1-1; no firm D call. Germline CDR1 and CDR2: SEHNR and FQNEAQ (reference sequence). CDR3 length equals 13 residues. V was pared by 5 bases and J by 6 bases, with 13 bases between. Here the CDR3 DNA reads TGTGCCAGCAGCCACCCTCTGGGCGCTGAAGCTTTCTTT. It is translated as CASSHPLGAEAFF.

The chain joins TRBV5-8 to TRBJ2-4, with TRBD1 identical over 8 bases. The CDR3 extends over 19 amino acids. CDR1 and CDR2 from the germline V gene are SGHTS and YDEGEE. With 1 base clipped from V and 0 bases from J, the junction kept 12 bases outside the gene matches. The CDR3 sequence: CASSLSGTGLRLAKNIQYF. The CDR3 nucleotides are TGTGCCAGCAGCTTGTCCGGGACAGGTCTGAGACTAGCCAAAAACATTCAGTACTTC.

This clone was counted only a few times. V gene TRBV7-9 combines with J gene TRBJ1-1; no clear D gene. Germline CDR1 and CDR2: SEHNR and FQNEAQ (reference sequence). The CDR3 contains 13 residues. V shed 5 bases and J shed 8 bases, with 15 bases lying between them. The CDR3 DNA follows: TGTGCCAGCAGCACATCTGAGGGAGGGGAAGCTTTCTTT. Translation gives CASSTSEGGEAFF.

The gene calls are TRBV19 and TRBJ1-2; no definite D call. Germline lookup yields CDR1 LNHDA and CDR2 SQIVND (reference sequence). There are 13 residues in the CDR3. V lost 3 bases, J lost 4 bases, and 9 bases lay in between. The CDR3 sequence is CASSMNGGYGYTF. DNA for the CDR3: TGTGCCAGTAGTATGAATGGCGGCTATGGCTACACCTTC.

V and J are TRBV2 and TRBJ2-2; TRBD2 matches 8 bases. Trimming took 3 bases from V and 6 from J; bases not matched to a gene: 12. The CDR3 consists of 17 residues. CDR1 is SNHLY and CDR2 is FYNNEI in the germline V gene. The CDR3 loop is CASSDTPSGRFAGELFF. CDR3 in DNA: TGTGCCAGCAGTGACACCCCCAGCGGGAGATTCGCCGGGGAGCTGTTTTTT.

With respect to this clone: A junction end diverges from the germline sequence, so it may reflect a read error. The chain employs TRBV5-1 and TRBJ2-7; D unresolved. CDR3 size: 14 residues. Germline CDR1 SGHRS, CDR2 YFSETQ. For the CDR3, the DNA is TGTGCCAGCAGCTTTTATGCTAAGCCCTACGAGCAGTACTTC. Encoded protein: CASSFYAKPYEQYF.